This entry features one T cell receptor (beta chain) sequence. What it recognizes is unknown. This entry belongs to a study of T cells in Graves' hyperthyroidism and ophthalmopathy. Study-level results: Most expanded thyroid clonotypes above 0.001 recurred in blood.

From germline, CDR1 is ENHRY and CDR2 SYGVKD. The CDR3 contains 14 residues. V was trimmed by 5 bases and J by 8 bases, leaving 18 bases between them. Researchers took RNA transcripts and amplified the TCR beta CDR3 regions from them. HTBI primers drove first-round RT-PCR of the TCR CDR3. TCRdb reanalysed the multiplex PCR reads using MiXCR and keeps one entry per CDR3 protein. Among 500,000 or so distinct CDR3 sequences listed, 17% were seen once. Sequencing was done on a sample of blood. The source is a woman aged 18-29 years with Graves' ophthalmopathy. The chain couples TRBV10-3 to TRBJ1-2; D possibly corresponds to TRBD1 (5 bases). The CDR3 DNA reads TGTGCCATCAGTTCCGCGGACATAGTGGAGGGCTACACCTTC. This gives the protein CAISSADIVEGYTF.